This T cell receptor (beta chain) derives from a study of cytomegalovirus exposure and HLA in healthy donors. Primers included in the PCR were 60 Vbeta and 13 Jbeta primers. TCRdb's copy holds only in-frame clones and misses some; the assay was immunoSEQ multiplex PCR. The sample comprises about 140,000 clones, 70% of which are singletons, and under 2% rests with the top ten. The CDR3 extends over 12 amino acids. With V trimmed by 2 bases and J by 2 bases, 0 bases remained unmatched. From germline, CDR1 is GTSNPN and CDR2 SVGIG (reference sequence). Material for sequencing was PBMCs. V and J are TRBV30 and TRBJ2-7, with 7 bases lining up with TRBD1. The clonotype was recovered from a woman aged 30 to 39 in good health and CMV-seronegative. The CDR3 loop is CAWSTGAYEQYF. CDR3 bases: TGTGCCTGGAGTACAGGGGCCTACGAGCAGTACTTC.